One and the same sample provided the 19 T cell receptor beta chains below, sequenced in a study of cytotoxic CD8 clonotypes in ibrutinib-treated CLL. Only in-frame clones appear in the TCRdb table, and some are missing; sequencing was by immunoSEQ multiplex PCR. The sample gives about 300,000 clones, roughly 70% of which show up once; roughly 6.8% is in the top ten. The sample was PBMCs, taken after 36 months of ibrutinib treatment. These receptors all come from a human donor with chronic lymphocytic leukemia.

The rearrangement links TRBV7-3 to TRBJ2-3, with 8 bases aligning to TRBD1. J gave up 9 bases and V 3 bases, and 2 bases lay outside the gene matches. CDR1 SGHTA and CDR2 FQGTGA come from the germline V gene. CDR3 length: 12 amino acids. CDR3 loop: CASSLGTGTQYF. For the CDR3, the DNA is TGTGCCAGCAGCTTGGGGACAGGAACGCAGTATTTT.

V gene TRBV28 combines with J gene TRBJ2-2; TRBD2 might be the D (7 bases). V was shortened by 3 bases and J by 11 bases, with 13 bases between the two germline ends. Germline V gives CDR1 MDHEN, CDR2 SYDVKM. The CDR3 consists of 13 residues. The CDR3 bases are TGTGCCAGCAGTTTCAAGGCGGGGGCAGAGCTGTTTTTT. This codes for CASSFKAGAELFF.

This clone has just a few counts. This chain connects TRBV5-1 to TRBJ2-2, with D uncertain. V was clipped by 3 bases and J by 3 bases, with 9 bases between them. The germline V gene encodes CDR1 SGHRS and CDR2 YFSETQ. The CDR3 totals 14 residues. CDR3 residues: CASSSTSYTGELFF. Written as DNA, the CDR3 is TGCGCCAGCAGCTCTACGTCTTACACCGGGGAGCTGTTTTTT.

The table lists this clone with a few counts. The chain recombines TRBV29-1 with TRBJ1-6, with TRBD1 matching over 9 bases. The CDR3 consists of 13 residues. Germline V gives CDR1 SQVTM, CDR2 ANQGSEA. J was trimmed by 9 bases and V by 6 bases; bases with no gene match: 6. The CDR3 sequence is CSVGTGGGSPLHF. The CDR3 DNA reads TGCAGCGTGGGCACAGGGGGCGGTTCACCCCTCCACTTT.

This chain uses TRBV7-2 with TRBJ2-7; 8 nucleotides agree with TRBD1. Germline CDR1 SGHTA, CDR2 FQGNSA. V shed 5 bases and J 2 bases; nucleotides not matched to a gene: 8. The CDR3 is 15 residues long. This chain's CDR3 is CASSPKDRVTYEQYF. The CDR3 nucleotides are TGTGCCAGCAGCCCAAAGGACAGGGTGACCTACGAGCAGTACTTC.

This clone was seen a handful of times. The gene calls are TRBV6-5 and TRBJ1-4; D unresolved. CDR3 length equals 16 residues. The germline gives CDR1 MNHEY, CDR2 SVGAGI. V was trimmed by 4 bases and J by 0 bases, leaving 12 bases between them. Here the CDR3 reads CASSSRTAATNEKLFF. The CDR3 DNA is TGTGCCAGCAGTTCAAGGACTGCCGCAACTAATGAAAAACTGTTTTTT.

V and J are TRBV29-1 and TRBJ2-7, with 12 nucleotides matching TRBD2. Germline V gene lookup returns CDR1 SQVTM and CDR2 ANQGSEA. CDR3 length equals 16 residues. J gave up 4 bases and V 4 bases, and 11 bases lay outside the gene matches. The CDR3 spells CSVGAPGLAGPYEQYF. The DNA for the CDR3 is TGCAGCGTTGGAGCCCCGGGACTAGCGGGCCCTTACGAGCAGTACTTC.

The rearrangement joins TRBV14 to TRBJ1-2; no clear D. This CDR3 is 14 amino acids long. V lost 1 base and J lost 2, with 8 bases in between. Germline CDR1 and CDR2: SGHDN and FVKESK. The CDR3 coding sequence is TGTGCCAGCAGCCAAGGTTTCATCAACTATGGCTACACCTTC. Its protein product is CASSQGFINYGYTF. The variable domain in full, completed from reference TRBV14 and TRBJ1-2, reads EAGVTQFPSHSVIEKGQTVTLRCDPISGHDNLYWYRRVMGKEIKFLLHFVKESKQDESGMPNNRFLAERTGGTYSTLKVQPAELEDSGVYFCASSQGFINYGYTFGSGTRLTVV.

V is TRBV15 and J is TRBJ2-3, with 8 bases that match TRBD1. Germline CDR1 and CDR2: LNHNV and YYDKDF (reference sequence). V lost 4 bases, J lost 4 bases, and 10 bases stayed unmatched. This CDR3 is 16 amino acids long. The CDR3 protein is CATSTWTGRWADTQYF. The CDR3 DNA reads TGTGCCACCAGCACCTGGACAGGGAGGTGGGCAGATACGCAGTATTTT.

This clone showed up just once. This chain connects TRBV27 to TRBJ1-5; a weak D match, TRBD1 (5 bases). V lost 5 bases and J 0 bases, leaving 11 bases between the germline ends. CDR3 size: 15 residues. In germline, CDR1 is MNHEY, CDR2 SMNVEV (reference sequence). The CDR3: CASSHDRSSNQPQHF. The CDR3 DNA is TGTGCCAGCAGTCATGACAGATCTAGCAATCAGCCCCAGCATTTT.

This rearrangement joins TRBV6-5 to TRBJ2-7, with TRBD1 identical over 9 bases. Germline V gene lookup returns CDR1 MNHEY and CDR2 SVGAGI. The CDR3 runs 13 residues. With V trimmed by 8 bases and J by 0 bases, 2 bases remained unmatched. CDR3 in amino acids: CASGTGLSYEQYF. For the CDR3, the DNA is TGTGCCAGCGGGACAGGGCTCTCCTACGAGCAGTACTTC.

Notes on this clone: One junction end disagrees with the germline gene, perhaps due to a read error. The chain has TRBV7-8 and TRBJ2-2, with 10 bases identical to TRBD1. Germline V gene lookup returns CDR1 SGHVS and CDR2 FQNEAQ. The CDR3 loop spans 13 amino acids. The CDR3 DNA is TGTGCCAGCAGCACCCAAAGGACAGGGGGGCTGTTTTTT. This translates into CASSTQRTGGLFF.

This sequence joins TRBV29-1 and TRBJ2-7, with 7 positions matching TRBD2. With 4 bases clipped from V and 6 bases from J, the junction kept 6 bases outside the gene matches. The V gene's germline CDR1 is SQVTM and CDR2 ANQGSEA. This CDR3 has 12 residues. The CDR3 DNA is TGCAGCGTTGTGGCGGGGGACGGCGAGCAGTACTTC. Its translation is CSVVAGDGEQYF.

This clone was recorded once. V is TRBV19 and J is TRBJ1-3; TRBD1 might be the D (5 bases). There are 14 residues in the CDR3. V dropped 3 bases and J dropped 2 bases, with 8 bases sitting between them. CDR1 and CDR2 (germline): LNHDA, SQIVND (reference sequence). The CDR3 coding sequence is TGTGCCAGTAGTATTCCGGGGCCTGGAAACACCATATATTTT. Translated: CASSIPGPGNTIYF.

V is TRBV7-8 and J is TRBJ1-4; D unclear. CDR3 size: 15 residues. V lost 0 bases to trimming and J lost 7 bases, with 12 bases between them. The germline V gene encodes CDR1 SGHVS and CDR2 FQNEAQ. This CDR3 is CASSLAPRRGEKLFF. The DNA for the CDR3 is TGTGCCAGCAGCTTAGCGCCAAGACGGGGTGAAAAACTGTTTTTT.

The genes are TRBV15 and TRBJ2-2; D is ambiguous. The CDR3 totals 17 residues. Between the trimmed V and J ends, which lost 1 base and 0 bases, there was a span of 12 bases. The germline CDR1 and CDR2 sequences are LNHNV and YYDKDF (reference sequence). The CDR3 loop is CATSRALGGANTGELFF. Written as DNA, the CDR3 is TGTGCCACCAGCAGAGCCTTAGGCGGCGCGAACACCGGGGAGCTGTTTTTT.

This sequence joins TRBV4-1 and TRBJ2-7, with TRBD2 matching 8 bases. The V gene end was trimmed by 1 base and the J gene end by 0 bases; junction bases not matched to a gene: 2. Germline V gene sequence: CDR1 MGHRA, CDR2 YSYEKL. This CDR3 is 15 amino acids long. CDR3: CASSQASGPSYEQYF. DNA for the CDR3: TGCGCCAGCAGCCAAGCTAGCGGGCCCTCCTACGAGCAGTACTTC.

This chain joins TRBV1 and TRBJ1-3. TRBV1 is described as a pseudogene. The CDR3 has 15 amino acids. The CDR3 DNA reads TGCACCAGCAGCCAAGATCCATCCGGGGGAAACACCATATATTTT. Amino acid sequence: CTSSQDPSGGNTIYF.

The J gene is TRBJ2-7, the V gene TRBV6-6; 9 bases line up with TRBD2. Germline V lookup: CDR1 MNHNY, CDR2 SVGAGI (reference sequence). V lost 6 bases to trimming and J lost 3 bases; unmatched junction nucleotides: 9. The CDR3 length is 15 residues. CDR3 coding DNA: TGTGCCAGCAGCCACCTAGCGGGGTCCGTCTACGAGCAGTACTTC. Protein product: CASSHLAGSVYEQYF.